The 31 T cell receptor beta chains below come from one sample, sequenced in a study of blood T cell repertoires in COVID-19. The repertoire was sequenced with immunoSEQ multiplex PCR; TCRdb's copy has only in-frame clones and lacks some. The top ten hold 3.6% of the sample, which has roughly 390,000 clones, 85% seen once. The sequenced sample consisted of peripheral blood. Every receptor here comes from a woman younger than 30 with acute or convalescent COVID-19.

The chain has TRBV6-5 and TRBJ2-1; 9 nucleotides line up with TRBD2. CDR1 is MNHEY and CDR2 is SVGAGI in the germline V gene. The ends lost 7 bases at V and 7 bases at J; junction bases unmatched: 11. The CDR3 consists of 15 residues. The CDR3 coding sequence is TGTGCCAGCAAACTTTTAGCGGGAGCTCAAAATGAGCAGTTCTTC. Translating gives CASKLLAGAQNEQFF.

CDR3 sequence: CAWSVREGESDNEQFF. DNA of the CDR3: TGTGCCTGGAGTGTTAGGGAGGGGGAATCCGACAATGAGCAGTTCTTC. The J gene is TRBJ2-1, the V gene TRBV30; D possibly corresponds to TRBD2 (7 bases). This CDR3 has 16 amino acids. V was shortened by 0 bases and J by 5 bases, with 17 bases between the two germline ends. CDR1 and CDR2 from the germline V gene are GTSNPN and SVGIG (reference sequence).

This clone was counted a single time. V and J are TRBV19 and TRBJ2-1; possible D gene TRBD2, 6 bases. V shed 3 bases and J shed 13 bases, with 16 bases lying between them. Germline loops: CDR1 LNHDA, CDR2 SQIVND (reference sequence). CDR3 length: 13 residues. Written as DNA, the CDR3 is TGTGCCAGTAGTATCCAAATCGGAGGGGACCAGTTCTTC. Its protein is CASSIQIGGDQFF.

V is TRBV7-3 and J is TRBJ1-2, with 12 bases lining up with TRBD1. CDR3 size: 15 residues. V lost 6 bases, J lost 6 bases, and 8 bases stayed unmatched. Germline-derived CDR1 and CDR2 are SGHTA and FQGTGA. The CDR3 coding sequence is TGTGCCAGCAGTCCTAGGGGACAGGGGGCCGATGGCTACACCTTC. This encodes CASSPRGQGADGYTF.

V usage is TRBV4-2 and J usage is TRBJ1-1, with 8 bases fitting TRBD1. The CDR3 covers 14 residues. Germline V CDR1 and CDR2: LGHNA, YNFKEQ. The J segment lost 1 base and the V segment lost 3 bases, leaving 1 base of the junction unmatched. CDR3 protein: CASSHGQGNTEAFF. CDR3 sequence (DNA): TGTGCCAGCAGCCATGGACAGGGGAACACTGAAGCTTTCTTT.

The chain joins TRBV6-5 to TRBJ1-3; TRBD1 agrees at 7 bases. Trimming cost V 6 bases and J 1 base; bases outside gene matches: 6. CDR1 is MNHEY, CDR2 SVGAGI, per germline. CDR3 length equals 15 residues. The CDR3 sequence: CASRTGTASGNTIYF. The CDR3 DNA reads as TGTGCCAGCAGGACGGGGACAGCGTCTGGAAACACCATATATTTT.

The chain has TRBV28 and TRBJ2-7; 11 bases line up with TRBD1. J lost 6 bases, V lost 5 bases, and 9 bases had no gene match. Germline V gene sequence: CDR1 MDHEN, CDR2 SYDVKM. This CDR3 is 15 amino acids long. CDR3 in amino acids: CASSVPGQGVSEQYF. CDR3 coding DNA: TGTGCCAGCAGTGTCCCGGGACAGGGGGTGAGCGAGCAGTACTTC.

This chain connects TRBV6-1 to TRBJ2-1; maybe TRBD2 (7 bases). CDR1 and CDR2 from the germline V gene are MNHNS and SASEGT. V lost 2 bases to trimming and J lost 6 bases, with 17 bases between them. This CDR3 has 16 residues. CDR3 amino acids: CASSEWQVGGLNEQFF. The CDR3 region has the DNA TGTGCCAGCAGTGAATGGCAGGTGGGGGGGCTCAATGAGCAGTTCTTC.

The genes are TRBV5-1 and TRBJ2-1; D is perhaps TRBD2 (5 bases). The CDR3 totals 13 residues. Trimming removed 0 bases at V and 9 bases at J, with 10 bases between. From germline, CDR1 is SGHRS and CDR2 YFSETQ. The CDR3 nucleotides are TGCGCCAGCAGCTTGGCCGGGGTGGGTGAGCAGTTCTTC. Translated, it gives CASSLAGVGEQFF.

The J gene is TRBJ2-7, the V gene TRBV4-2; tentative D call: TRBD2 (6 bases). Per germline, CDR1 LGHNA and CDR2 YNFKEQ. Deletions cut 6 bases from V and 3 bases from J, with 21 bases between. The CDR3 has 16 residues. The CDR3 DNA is TGTGCCAGCAGTCTCTCTCGGGACTCCTATCGCTACGAGCAGTACTTC. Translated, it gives CASSLSRDSYRYEQYF.

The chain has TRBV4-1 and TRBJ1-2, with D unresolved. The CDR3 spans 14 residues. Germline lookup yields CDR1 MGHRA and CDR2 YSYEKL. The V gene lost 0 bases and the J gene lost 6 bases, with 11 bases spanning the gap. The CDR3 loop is CASSQDPDEDGYTF. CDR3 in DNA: TGCGCCAGCAGCCAAGACCCAGATGAGGATGGCTACACCTTC.

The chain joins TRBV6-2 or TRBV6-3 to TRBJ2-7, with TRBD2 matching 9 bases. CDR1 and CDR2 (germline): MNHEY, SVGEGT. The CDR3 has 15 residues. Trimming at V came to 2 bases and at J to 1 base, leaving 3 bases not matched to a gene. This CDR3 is CASSYPTSGSYEQYF. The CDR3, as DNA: TGTGCCAGCAGTTACCCGACTAGCGGATCCTACGAGCAGTACTTC.

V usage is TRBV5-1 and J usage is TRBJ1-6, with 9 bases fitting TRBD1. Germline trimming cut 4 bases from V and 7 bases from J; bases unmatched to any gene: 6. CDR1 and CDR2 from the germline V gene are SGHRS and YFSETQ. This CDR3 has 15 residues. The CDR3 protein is CASSTRDRDNSPLHF. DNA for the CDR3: TGCGCCAGCAGCACCCGGGACAGGGACAATTCACCCCTCCACTTT.

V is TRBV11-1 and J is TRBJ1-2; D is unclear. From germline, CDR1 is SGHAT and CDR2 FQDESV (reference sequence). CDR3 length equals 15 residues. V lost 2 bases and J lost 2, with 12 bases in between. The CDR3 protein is CASSLSGIPNYGYTF. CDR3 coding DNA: TGTGCCAGCAGCTTATCGGGGATACCAAACTATGGCTACACCTTC.

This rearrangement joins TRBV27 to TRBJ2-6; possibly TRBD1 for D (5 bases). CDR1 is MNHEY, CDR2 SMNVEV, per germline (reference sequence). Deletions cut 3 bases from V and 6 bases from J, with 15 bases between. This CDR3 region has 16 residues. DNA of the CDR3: TGTGCCAGCAGTTTGCGCAGGGCATTCGAGGCCAACGTCCTGACTTTC. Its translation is CASSLRRAFEANVLTF.

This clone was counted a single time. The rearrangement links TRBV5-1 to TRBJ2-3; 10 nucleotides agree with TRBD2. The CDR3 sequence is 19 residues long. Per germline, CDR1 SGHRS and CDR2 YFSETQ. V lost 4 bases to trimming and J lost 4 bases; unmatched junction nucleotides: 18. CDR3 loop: CASSRHASGGGEIPDTQYF. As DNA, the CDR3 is TGCGCCAGCAGCCGCCACGCTAGCGGGGGCGGGGAGATTCCAGATACGCAGTATTTT.

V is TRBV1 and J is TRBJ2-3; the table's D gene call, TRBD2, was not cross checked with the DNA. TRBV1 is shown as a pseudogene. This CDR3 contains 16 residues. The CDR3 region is CTSRSGLRVYTDTQYF. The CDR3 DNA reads TGCACCAGCAGATCCGGACTACGTGTGTACACAGATACGCAGTATTTT.

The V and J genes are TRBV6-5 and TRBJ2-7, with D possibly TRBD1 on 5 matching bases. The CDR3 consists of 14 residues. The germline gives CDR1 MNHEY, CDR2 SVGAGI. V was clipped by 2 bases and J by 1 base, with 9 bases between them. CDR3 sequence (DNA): TGTGCCAGCAGTTACAGGGGAAGGTCCTACGAGCAGTACTTC. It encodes CASSYRGRSYEQYF.

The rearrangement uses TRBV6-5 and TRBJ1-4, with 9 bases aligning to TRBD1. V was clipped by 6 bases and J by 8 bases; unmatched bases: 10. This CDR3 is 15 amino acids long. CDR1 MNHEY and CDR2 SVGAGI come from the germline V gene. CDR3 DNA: TGTGCCAGCAGCCGACCCGGACAGGGGAGGGAAAAACTGTTTTTT. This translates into CASSRPGQGREKLFF.

The CDR3: CASSQGLRQANTIYF. CDR3 sequence (DNA): TGTGCCAGCAGCCAAGGGTTACGGCAGGCAAACACCATATATTTT. The chain uses TRBV4-2 and TRBJ1-3; D not resolved. The CDR3 runs to 15 residues. CDR1 LGHNA and CDR2 YNFKEQ come from the germline V gene. Trimming stripped 1 base from V and 6 bases from J, with 13 bases between.

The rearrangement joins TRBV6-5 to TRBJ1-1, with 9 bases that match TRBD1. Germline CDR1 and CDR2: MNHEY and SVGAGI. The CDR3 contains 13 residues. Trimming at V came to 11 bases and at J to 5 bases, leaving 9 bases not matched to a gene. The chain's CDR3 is CASHRGQDTEAFF. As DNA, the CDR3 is TGTGCCTCACACAGGGGGCAAGATACTGAAGCTTTCTTT.

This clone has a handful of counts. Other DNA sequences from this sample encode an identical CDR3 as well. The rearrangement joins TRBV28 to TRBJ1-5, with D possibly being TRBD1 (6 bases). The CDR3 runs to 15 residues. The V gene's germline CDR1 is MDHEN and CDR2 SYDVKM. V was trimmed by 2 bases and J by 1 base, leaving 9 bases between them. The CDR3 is CASSLIQGSNQPQHF. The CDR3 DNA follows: TGTGCCAGCAGTTTAATACAGGGAAGCAATCAGCCCCAGCATTTT.

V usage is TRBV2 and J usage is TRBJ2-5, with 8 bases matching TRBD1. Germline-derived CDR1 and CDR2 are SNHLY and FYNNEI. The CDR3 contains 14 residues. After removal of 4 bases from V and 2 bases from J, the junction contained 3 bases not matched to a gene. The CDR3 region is CASSGGTGQETQYF. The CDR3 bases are TGTGCCAGCAGTGGCGGGACAGGACAAGAGACCCAGTACTTC. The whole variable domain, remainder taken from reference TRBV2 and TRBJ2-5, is EPEVTQTPSHQVTQMGQEVILRCVPISNHLYFYWYRQILGQKVEFLVSFYNNEISEKSEIFDDQFSVERPDGSNFTLKIRSTKLEDSAMYFCASSGGTGQETQYFGPGTRLLVL.

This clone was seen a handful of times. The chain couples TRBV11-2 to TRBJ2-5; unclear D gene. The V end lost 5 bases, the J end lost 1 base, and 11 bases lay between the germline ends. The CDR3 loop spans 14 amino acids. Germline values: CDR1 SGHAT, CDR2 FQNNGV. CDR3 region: CASSLPARQETQYF. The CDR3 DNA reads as TGTGCCAGCAGCCTCCCCGCGCGCCAAGAGACCCAGTACTTC.

The CDR3 here is CASSGQGYSYEQYF. In nucleotides, the CDR3 is TGCGCCAGCAGCGGACAGGGGTACTCCTACGAGCAGTACTTC. This chain joins TRBV5-1 and TRBJ2-7, with TRBD1 identical over 9 bases. The CDR3 covers 14 residues. V lost 4 bases, J lost 0 bases, and 2 bases stayed unmatched. Germline V gene lookup returns CDR1 SGHRS and CDR2 YFSETQ.

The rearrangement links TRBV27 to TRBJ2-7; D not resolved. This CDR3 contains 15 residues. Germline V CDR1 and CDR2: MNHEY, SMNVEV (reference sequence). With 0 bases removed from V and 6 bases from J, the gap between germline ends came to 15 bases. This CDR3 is CASSLSGHVSGEQYF. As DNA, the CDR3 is TGTGCCAGCAGTTTATCAGGCCACGTATCGGGCGAGCAGTACTTC.

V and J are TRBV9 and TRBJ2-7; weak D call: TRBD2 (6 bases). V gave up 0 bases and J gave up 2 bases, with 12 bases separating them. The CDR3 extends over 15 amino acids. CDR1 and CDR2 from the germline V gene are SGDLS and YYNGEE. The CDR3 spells CASSVGSGVAYEQYF. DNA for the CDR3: TGTGCCAGCAGCGTAGGTTCGGGAGTGGCCTACGAGCAGTACTTC.

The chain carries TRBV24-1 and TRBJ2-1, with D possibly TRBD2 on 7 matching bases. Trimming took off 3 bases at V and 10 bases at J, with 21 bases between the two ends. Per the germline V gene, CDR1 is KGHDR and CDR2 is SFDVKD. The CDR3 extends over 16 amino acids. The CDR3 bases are TGTGCCACCAGTGATGGGGGGGGCATGTCTTCTTGGGAGCAGTTCTTC. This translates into CATSDGGGMSSWEQFF.

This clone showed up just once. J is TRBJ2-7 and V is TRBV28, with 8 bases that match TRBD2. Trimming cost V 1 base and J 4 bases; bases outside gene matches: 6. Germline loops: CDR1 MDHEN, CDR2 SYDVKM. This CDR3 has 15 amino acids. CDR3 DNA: TGTGCCAGCAGTTTATATCGGGGGGGCCAATACGAGCAGTACTTC. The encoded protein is CASSLYRGGQYEQYF. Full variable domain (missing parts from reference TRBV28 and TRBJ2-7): DVKVTQSSRYLVKRTGEKVFLECVQDMDHENMFWYRQDPGLGLRLIYFSYDVKMKEKGDIPEGYSVSREKKERFSLILESASTNQTSMYLCASSLYRGGQYEQYFGPGTRLTVT.

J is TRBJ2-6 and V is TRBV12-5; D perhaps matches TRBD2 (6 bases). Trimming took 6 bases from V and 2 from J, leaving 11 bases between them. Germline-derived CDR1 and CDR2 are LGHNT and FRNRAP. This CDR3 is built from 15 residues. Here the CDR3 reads CASGLRRAGANVLTF. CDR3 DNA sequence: TGTGCTAGTGGGCTACGGAGGGCTGGGGCCAACGTCCTGACTTTC.

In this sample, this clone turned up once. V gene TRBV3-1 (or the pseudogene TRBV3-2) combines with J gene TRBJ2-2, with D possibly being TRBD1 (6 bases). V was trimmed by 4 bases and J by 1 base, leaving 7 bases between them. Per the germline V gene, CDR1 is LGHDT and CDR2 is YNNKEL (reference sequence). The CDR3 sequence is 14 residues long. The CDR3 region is CASSLGQNTGELFF. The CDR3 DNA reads TGTGCCAGCAGCCTGGGACAGAACACCGGGGAGCTGTTTTTT.